These T cell receptor beta chains were read from a single sample in a study of T cells after yellow fever vaccination. A single record per CDR3 protein comes from TCRdb applying MiXCR to the 5' RACE reads. The data contain 250,000 to 400,000 distinct CDR3 sequences, approximately 4% of them singletons. This material consisted of PBMCs, taken 15 days after the yellow fever booster vaccination. The receptors shown here come from a man aged 18 to 29 who received the YFV17D yellow fever vaccine. Each CDR3 is given with its conserved first and last residue. A D gene is named only where the DNA matches it firmly. Size values are once, few and many counts, or a class for expanded clones, and some rows have none.

TRBJ2-3 | few | TRBV24-1 | . | TGTGCCACCGAACCCCGGGACAAGGACACAGATACGCAGTATTTT | CATEPRDKDTDTQYF
TRBJ2-7 | many | TRBV5-5 | TRBD1 | TGTGCCAGCAGCTCTGAGACAGGGGAGTCCCGGGGGAAGCAGTACTTC | CASSSETGESRGKQYF
TRBJ1-6 | many | TRBV7-9 | . | TGTGCCAGCAGCTTTCCCCTCCACTTT | CASSFPLHF
TRBJ1-2 | many | TRBV20-1 | . | TGCAGTGCTAGTGACGGTCGAGACTATGGCTACACCTTC | CSASDGRDYGYTF
TRBJ1-5 | few | TRBV24-1 | . | TGTGCCACGATCCGGGATAAAGAGAATAGCAATCAGCCCCAGCATTTT | CATIRDKENSNQPQHF
TRBJ2-1 | many | TRBV7-8 | . | TGTGCCAGCAGCCCGGCCGAAGGGAATGAGCAGTTCTTC | CASSPAEGNEQFF
TRBJ2-7 | many | TRBV4-1 | . | TGCGCCAGCAGCCAAGTGAATTTGCCTGCAGGGACCTACGAGCAGTACTTC | CASSQVNLPAGTYEQYF
TRBJ1-2 | few | TRBV30 | TRBD1 | TGTGCCTGGGACACAGGGGAGGGTGATGGCTACACCTTC | CAWDTGEGDGYTF
TRBJ2-5 | few | TRBV6-5 | TRBD2 | TGTGCCAGCAGTGCTACGACTAGCCAGGAGACCCAGTACTTC | CASSATTSQETQYF
TRBJ2-3 | . | TRBV7-2 | TRBD1 | TGTGCCAGCAGGAAACCGGGACAGGCCACAGATACGCAGTATTTT | CASRKPGQATDTQYF
TRBJ2-2 | many | TRBV9 | TRBD1 | TGTGCCAGCAGCCCACCCCCCTATCGGACAGGGAATGACACCGGGGAGCTGTTTTTT | CASSPPPYRTGNDTGELFF
TRBJ1-2 | few | TRBV4-3 | . | TGCGCCAGCAGCCAAGATTGGCGACAGGCCTATGGCTACACCTTC | CASSQDWRQAYGYTF
TRBJ1-2 | many | TRBV6-2/TRBV6-3 | . | TGTGCCAGCAGTTACTCTCGGACATCCACCTCCGGCTACACCTTC | CASSYSRTSTSGYTF
TRBJ1-1 | many | TRBV9 | TRBD1 | TGTGCCAGCAGCGCCCACGGGACAGAGAACACTGAAGCTTTCTTT | CASSAHGTENTEAFF
TRBJ1-1 | . | TRBV2 | . | TGTGCCAGCAGTGTGGGGGACACGAACACTGAAGCTTTCTTT | CASSVGDTNTEAFF
TRBJ1-1 | . | TRBV4-1 | TRBD1 | TGCGCCAGCAGCGACAGGGCTCTGAACACTGAAGCTTTCTTT | CASSDRALNTEAFF
TRBJ2-4 | many | TRBV11-2 | . | TGTGCCAGCAGCTTTGGGCAGCTAGCCAAAAACATTCAGTACTTC | CASSFGQLAKNIQYF
TRBJ2-3 | few | TRBV5-1 | . | TGCGCCAGCAGCCCGGGACAAACGGCAGATACGCAGTATTTT | CASSPGQTADTQYF
TRBJ1-1 | many | TRBV6-5 | . | TGTGCCAGCAGCCGACCGTCGACATCAATTGCGAACACTGAAGCTTTCTTT | CASSRPSTSIANTEAFF
TRBJ2-6 | many | TRBV7-2 | . | TGTGCCAGCAGCTCTCTTTCTGTCTCTGGGGCCAACGTCCTGACTTTC | CASSSLSVSGANVLTF
TRBJ2-3 | . | TRBV12-2 | . | TGTGCAAGTCGCCCCCTCTCTGAAATAACAGATACGCAGTATTTT | CASRPLSEITDTQYF
TRBJ1-4 | . | TRBV5-1 | TRBD1 | TGCGCCAGCACCGAAACAGGGGGCGGAGAAAAACTGTTTTTT | CASTETGGGEKLFF
TRBJ2-1 | many | TRBV7-2 | TRBD2 | TGTGCCAGCAGCCCGGGGGGTTGGGAGCAGTTCTTC | CASSPGGWEQFF
TRBJ1-2 | . | TRBV6-6 | . | TGTGCCAGCAGTTACGCACAGGGACCTTATGGCTACACCTTC | CASSYAQGPYGYTF
TRBJ2-5 | few | TRBV3-1 | TRBD2 | TGTGCCAGCAGGCCCCGTAGCGGGGTACAAGAGACCCAGTACTTC | CASRPRSGVQETQYF
TRBJ2-1 | many | TRBV7-6 | . | TGTGCCAGCAGCCCCCGGCTTCAATATGAGCAGTTCTTC | CASSPRLQYEQFF